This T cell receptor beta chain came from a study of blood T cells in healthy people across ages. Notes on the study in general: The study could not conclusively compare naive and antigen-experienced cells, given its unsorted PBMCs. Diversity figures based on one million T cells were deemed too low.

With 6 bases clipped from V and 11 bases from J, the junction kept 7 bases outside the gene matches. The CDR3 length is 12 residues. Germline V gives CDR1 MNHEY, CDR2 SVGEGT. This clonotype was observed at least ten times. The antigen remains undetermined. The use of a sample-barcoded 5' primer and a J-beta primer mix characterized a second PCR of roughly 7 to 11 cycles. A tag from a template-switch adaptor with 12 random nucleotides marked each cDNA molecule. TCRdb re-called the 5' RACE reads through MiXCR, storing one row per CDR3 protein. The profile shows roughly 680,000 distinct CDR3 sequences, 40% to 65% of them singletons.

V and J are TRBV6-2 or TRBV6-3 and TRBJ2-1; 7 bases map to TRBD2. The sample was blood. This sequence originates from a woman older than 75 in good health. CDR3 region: CASSRTSSKQFF. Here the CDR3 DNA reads TGTGCCAGCAGCAGGACTAGTTCCAAGCAGTTCTTC.